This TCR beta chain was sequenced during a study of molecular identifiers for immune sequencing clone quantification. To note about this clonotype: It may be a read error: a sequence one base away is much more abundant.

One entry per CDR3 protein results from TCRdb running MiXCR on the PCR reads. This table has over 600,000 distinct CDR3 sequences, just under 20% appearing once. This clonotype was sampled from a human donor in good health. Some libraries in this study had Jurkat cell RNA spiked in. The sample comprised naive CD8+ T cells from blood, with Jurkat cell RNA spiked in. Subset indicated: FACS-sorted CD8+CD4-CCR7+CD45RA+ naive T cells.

The CDR3 coding sequence is TGTGCCAGCAGCACTGACAAGGCCGGGGCCAACATCCTGACTTTC. Amino acids: CASSTDKAGANILTF. The rearrangement uses TRBV6-2 or TRBV6-3 and TRBJ2-6, with D perhaps TRBD1 or TRBD2 (5 bases each). This CDR3 comprises 15 residues. The V gene's germline CDR1 is MNHEY and CDR2 SVGEGT.